Presented here are 5 T cell receptor beta chains from one specimen sequenced in a study of blood T cell repertoires in COVID-19. The assay was immunoSEQ multiplex PCR, and TCRdb's table has in-frame clones only and misses some. This table has some 430,000 clones, about nine tenths appearing once. The specimen sequenced was PBMCs or T cells enriched from blood (not recorded which). Receptors originate from a man aged 18-30 years who had recovered from COVID-19.

The V gene is TRBV27, the J gene TRBJ2-2; the match to TRBD1 covers 9 bases. In germline, CDR1 is MNHEY, CDR2 SMNVEV (reference sequence). V lost 1 base to trimming and J lost 7 bases; unmatched junction nucleotides: 7. The CDR3 contains 16 residues. The CDR3 bases are TGTGCCAGCAGTTTATTTGAGACAGGGGGGGTCGGGGAGCTGTTTTTT. This translates into CASSLFETGGVGELFF.

To note about this clone: Other DNA sequences in the same sample also yield this CDR3. This chain joins TRBV9 and TRBJ2-1; 8 nucleotides align to TRBD2. The CDR3 extends over 15 amino acids. Unmatched junction bases numbered 2, after V lost 0 bases and J lost 3 bases. Germline V gives CDR1 SGDLS, CDR2 YYNGEE. Here the CDR3 reads CASSVDSGSYNEQFF. The DNA of the CDR3 is TGTGCCAGCAGCGTAGACAGCGGGAGCTACAATGAGCAGTTCTTC.

The chain combines TRBV3-1 (or the pseudogene TRBV3-2) with TRBJ1-6, with D possibly TRBD1 on 5 matching bases. CDR1 and CDR2 (germline): LGHDT, YNNKEL (reference sequence). This CDR3 spans 13 amino acids. With 8 bases removed from V and 7 bases from J, the gap between germline ends came to 12 bases. The CDR3 bases are TGTGCCAGCCAGTTATCAGGGAATTCACCCCTCCACTTT. Protein product: CASQLSGNSPLHF.

The rearrangement joins TRBV19 to TRBJ2-5; 10 bases match TRBD2. This CDR3 contains 15 residues. The junction had 4 bases not matched to a gene; V was cut back by 6 bases and J by 0 bases. The germline V gene has CDR1 LNHDA and CDR2 SQIVND (reference sequence). Here the CDR3 DNA reads TGTGCCAGTAGATACCTAGCGGGAGACCAAGAGACCCAGTACTTC. Translated: CASRYLAGDQETQYF.

The rearrangement uses TRBV5-8 and TRBJ2-5; TRBD2 might be the D (5 bases). The length of the CDR3 is 17 residues. Per germline, CDR1 SGHTS and CDR2 YDEGEE. Trimming pared 0 bases from V and 3 bases from J, leaving 18 bases between. The chain's CDR3 is CASSLARGRDVKETQYF. Written as DNA, the CDR3 is TGTGCCAGCAGCTTGGCCAGAGGGAGAGACGTAAAAGAGACCCAGTACTTC.